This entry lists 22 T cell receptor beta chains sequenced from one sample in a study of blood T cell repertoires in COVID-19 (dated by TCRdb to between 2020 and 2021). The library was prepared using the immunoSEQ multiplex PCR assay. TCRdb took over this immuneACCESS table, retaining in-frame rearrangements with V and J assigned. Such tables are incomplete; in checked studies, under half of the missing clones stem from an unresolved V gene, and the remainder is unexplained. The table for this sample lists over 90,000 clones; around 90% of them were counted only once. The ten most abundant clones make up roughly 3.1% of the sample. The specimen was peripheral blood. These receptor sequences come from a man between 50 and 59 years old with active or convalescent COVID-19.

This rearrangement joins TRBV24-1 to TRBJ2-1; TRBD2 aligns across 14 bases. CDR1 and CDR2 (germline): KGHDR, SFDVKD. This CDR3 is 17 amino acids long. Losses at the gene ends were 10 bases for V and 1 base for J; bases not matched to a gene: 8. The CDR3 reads CATAGLAGARSYNEQFF. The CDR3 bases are TGTGCCACTGCGGGACTAGCGGGGGCCCGTTCCTACAATGAGCAGTTCTTC.

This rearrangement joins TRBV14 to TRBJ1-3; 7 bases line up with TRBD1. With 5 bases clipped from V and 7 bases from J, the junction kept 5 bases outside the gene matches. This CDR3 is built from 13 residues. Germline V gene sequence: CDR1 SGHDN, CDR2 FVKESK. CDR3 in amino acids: CASSINRGNTIYF. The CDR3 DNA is TGTGCCAGCAGCATCAACAGGGGTAACACCATATATTTT.

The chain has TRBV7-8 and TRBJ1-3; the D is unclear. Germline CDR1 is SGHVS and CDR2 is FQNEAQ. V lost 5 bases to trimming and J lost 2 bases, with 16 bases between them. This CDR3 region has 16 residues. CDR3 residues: CASSNVRVPTGNTIYF. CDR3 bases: TGTGCCAGCAGCAATGTGAGGGTACCCACTGGAAACACCATATATTTT.

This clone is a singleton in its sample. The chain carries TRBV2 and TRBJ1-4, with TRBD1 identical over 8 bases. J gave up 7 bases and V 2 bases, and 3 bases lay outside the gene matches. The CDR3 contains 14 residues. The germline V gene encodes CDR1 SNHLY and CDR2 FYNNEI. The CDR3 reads CASSEQGAVEKLFF. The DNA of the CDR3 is TGTGCCAGCAGTGAACAGGGGGCTGTTGAAAAACTGTTTTTT.

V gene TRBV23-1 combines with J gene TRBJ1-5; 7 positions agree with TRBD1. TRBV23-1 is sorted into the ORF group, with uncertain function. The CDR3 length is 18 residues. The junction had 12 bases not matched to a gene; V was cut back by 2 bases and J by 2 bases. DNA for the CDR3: TGCGCCAGCAGTCAAGAGACAGGGCCGCAGGATCGCAATCAGCCCCAGCATTTT. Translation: CASSQETGPQDRNQPQHF.

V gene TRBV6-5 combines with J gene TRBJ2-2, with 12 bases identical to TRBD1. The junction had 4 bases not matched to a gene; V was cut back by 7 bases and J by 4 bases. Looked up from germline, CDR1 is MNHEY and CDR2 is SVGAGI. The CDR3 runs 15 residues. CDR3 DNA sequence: TGTGCCAGCAAGGGACAGGGGGCGGGCACCGGGGAGCTGTTTTTT. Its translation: CASKGQGAGTGELFF.

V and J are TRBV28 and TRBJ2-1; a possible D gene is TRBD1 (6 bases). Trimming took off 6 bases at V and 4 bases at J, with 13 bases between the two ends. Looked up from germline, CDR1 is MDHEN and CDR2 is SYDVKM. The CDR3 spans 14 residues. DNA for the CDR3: TGTGCCAGCAGGAAGGACAGCTATTACAATGAGCAGTTCTTC. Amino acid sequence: CASRKDSYYNEQFF.

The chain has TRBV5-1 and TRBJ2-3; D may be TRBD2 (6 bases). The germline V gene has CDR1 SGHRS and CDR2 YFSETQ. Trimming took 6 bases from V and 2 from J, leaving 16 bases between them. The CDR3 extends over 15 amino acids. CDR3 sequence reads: CASMRGPFSTDTQYF. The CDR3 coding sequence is TGCGCCAGCATGCGGGGCCCCTTTTCCACAGATACGCAGTATTTT. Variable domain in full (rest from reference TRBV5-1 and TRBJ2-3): KAGVTQTPRYLIKTRGQQVTLSCSPISGHRSVSWYQQTPGQGLQFLFEYFSETQRNKGNFPGRFSGRQFSNSRSEMNVSTLELGDSALYLCASMRGPFSTDTQYFGPGTRLTVL.

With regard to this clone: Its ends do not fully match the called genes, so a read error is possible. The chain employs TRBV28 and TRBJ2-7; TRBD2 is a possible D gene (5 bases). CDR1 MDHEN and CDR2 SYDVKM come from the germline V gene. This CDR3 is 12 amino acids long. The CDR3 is CASSLSGYEQYF. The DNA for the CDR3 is TGTGCCAGCAGCTTATCGGGGTACGAGCAGTACTTC.

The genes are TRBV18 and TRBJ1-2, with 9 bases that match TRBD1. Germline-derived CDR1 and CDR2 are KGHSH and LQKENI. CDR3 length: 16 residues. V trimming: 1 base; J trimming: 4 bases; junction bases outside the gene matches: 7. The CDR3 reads CASSPQRDRGAYGYTF. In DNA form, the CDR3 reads TGTGCCAGCTCACCACAAAGAGACAGGGGGGCCTATGGCTACACCTTC.

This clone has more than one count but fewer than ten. CDR3 coding DNA: TGTGCCAGCAGCTTAATGCGTGCGGGGGCCCAGTACGTC. Amino acid sequence: CASSLMRAGAQYV. The V call is TRBV7-9, the J call TRBJ2-7; a weak D match, TRBD2 (7 bases). Between the trimmed V and J ends, which lost 2 bases and 10 bases, there was a span of 15 bases. The CDR3 contains 13 residues. Germline lookup yields CDR1 SEHNR and CDR2 FQNEAQ (reference sequence).

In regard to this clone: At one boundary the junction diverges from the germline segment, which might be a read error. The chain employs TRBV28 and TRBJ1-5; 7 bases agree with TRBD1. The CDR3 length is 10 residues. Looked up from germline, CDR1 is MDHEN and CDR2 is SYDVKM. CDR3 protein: CASSNDRVDF. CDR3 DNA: TGTGCCAGCAGCAATGACAGGGTAGATTTT. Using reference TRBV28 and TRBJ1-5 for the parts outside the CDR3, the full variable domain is DVKVTQSSRYLVKRTGEKVFLECVQDMDHENMFWYRQDPGLGLRLIYFSYDVKMKEKGDIPEGYSVSREKKERFSLILESASTNQTSMYLCASSNDRVDFGDGTRLSIL.

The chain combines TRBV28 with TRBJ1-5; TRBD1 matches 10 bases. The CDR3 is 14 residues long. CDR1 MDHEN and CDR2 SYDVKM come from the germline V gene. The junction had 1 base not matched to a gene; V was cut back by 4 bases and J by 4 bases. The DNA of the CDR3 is TGTGCCAGCAGTTGGGGACAGGGGAATCAGCCCCAGCATTTT. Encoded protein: CASSWGQGNQPQHF.

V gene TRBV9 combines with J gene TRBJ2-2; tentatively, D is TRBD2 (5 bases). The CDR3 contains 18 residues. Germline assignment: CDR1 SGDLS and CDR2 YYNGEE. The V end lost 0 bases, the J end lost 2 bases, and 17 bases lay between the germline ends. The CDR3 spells CASSVDVPGMANTGELFF. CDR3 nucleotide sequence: TGTGCCAGCAGCGTAGACGTACCGGGGATGGCTAACACCGGGGAGCTGTTTTTT.

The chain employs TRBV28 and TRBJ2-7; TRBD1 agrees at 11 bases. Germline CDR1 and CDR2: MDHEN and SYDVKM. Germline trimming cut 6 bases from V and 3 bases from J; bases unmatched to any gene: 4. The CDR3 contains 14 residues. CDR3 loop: CASRGTGGDYEQYV. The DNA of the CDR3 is TGTGCCAGCAGGGGGACAGGGGGGGACTACGAGCAGTACGTC.

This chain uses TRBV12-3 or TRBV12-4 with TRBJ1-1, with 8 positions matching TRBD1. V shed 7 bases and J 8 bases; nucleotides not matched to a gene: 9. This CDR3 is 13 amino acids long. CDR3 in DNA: TGTGCCAGCATTACACAGGGGGTCCACGAAGCTTTCTTT. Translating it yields CASITQGVHEAFF.

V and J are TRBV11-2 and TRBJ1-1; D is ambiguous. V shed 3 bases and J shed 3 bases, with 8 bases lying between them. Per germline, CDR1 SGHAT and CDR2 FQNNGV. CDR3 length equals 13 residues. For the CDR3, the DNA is TGTGCCAGCAGCTTCCGGGAGGACACTGAAGCTTTCTTT. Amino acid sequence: CASSFREDTEAFF.

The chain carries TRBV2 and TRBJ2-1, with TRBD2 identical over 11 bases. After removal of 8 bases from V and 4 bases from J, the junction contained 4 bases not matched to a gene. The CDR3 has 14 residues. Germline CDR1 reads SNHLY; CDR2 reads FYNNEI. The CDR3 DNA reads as TGTGCCAGCGGAACTAGCGGGGGTTACAATGAGCAGTTCTTC. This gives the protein CASGTSGGYNEQFF.

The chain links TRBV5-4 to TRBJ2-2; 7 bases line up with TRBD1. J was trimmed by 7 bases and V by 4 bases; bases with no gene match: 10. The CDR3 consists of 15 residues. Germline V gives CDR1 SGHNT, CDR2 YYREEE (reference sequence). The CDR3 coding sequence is TGTGCCAGCAGCCGGGACAGCTTGAACGGCGGGGAGCTGTTTTTT. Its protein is CASSRDSLNGGELFF. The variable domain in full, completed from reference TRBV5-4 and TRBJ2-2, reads ETGVTQSPTHLIKTRGQQVTLRCSSQSGHNTVSWYQQALGQGPQFIFQYYREEENGRGNFPPRFSGLQFPNYSSELNVNALELDDSALYLCASSRDSLNGGELFFGEGSRLTVL.

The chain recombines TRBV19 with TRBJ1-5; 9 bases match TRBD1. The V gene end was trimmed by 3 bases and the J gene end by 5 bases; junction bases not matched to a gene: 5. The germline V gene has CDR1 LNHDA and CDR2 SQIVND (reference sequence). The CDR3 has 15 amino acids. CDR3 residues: CASSMGQGPYQPQHF. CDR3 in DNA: TGTGCCAGTAGTATGGGACAGGGCCCATATCAGCCCCAGCATTTT.

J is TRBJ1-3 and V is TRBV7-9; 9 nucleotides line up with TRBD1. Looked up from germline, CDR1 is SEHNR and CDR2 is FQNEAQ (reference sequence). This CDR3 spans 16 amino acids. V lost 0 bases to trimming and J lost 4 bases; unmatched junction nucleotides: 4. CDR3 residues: CASSLAGTGRGNTIYF. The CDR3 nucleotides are TGTGCCAGCAGCTTAGCCGGGACAGGGAGAGGAAACACCATATATTTT.

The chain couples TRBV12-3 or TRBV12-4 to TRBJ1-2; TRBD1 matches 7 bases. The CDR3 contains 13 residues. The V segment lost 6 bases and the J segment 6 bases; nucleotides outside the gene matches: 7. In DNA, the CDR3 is TGTGCCAGCAGCAGACAGGGATCGCATGGCTACACCTTC. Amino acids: CASSRQGSHGYTF.